The next 6 T cell receptor beta chains were all read from a single sample in a study of T cell responses to AZD1222 COVID-19 vaccine. Here immunoSEQ multiplex PCR was the method, and the copy in TCRdb shows in-frame clones only, minus some. The profile shows over 100,000 clones, 90% of them singletons. The input for sequencing was peripheral blood, taken on day 0 of AZD1222 vaccination. These receptors came from an adult in good health.

The chain uses TRBV5-1 and TRBJ1-3, with D possibly matching TRBD1 (5 bases). The V end was cut by 4 bases, the J end by 3 bases, with 11 bases between. CDR1 SGHRS and CDR2 YFSETQ come from the germline V gene. The CDR3 consists of 14 residues. For the CDR3, the DNA is TGCGCCAGCAGCACGGGGGAATTTGGAAACACCATATATTTT. Translated: CASSTGEFGNTIYF.

The genes are TRBV3-1 (or the pseudogene TRBV3-2) and TRBJ2-3; 8 bases agree with TRBD2. Trimming cost V 0 bases and J 2 bases; bases outside gene matches: 10. This CDR3 has 18 residues. Germline assignment: CDR1 LGHDT and CDR2 YNNKEL (reference sequence). CDR3 nucleotides: TGTGCCAGCAGCCAAGATCTTGGTAGCGGGGTGGTCACAGATACGCAGTATTTT. This sequence encodes CASSQDLGSGVVTDTQYF.

The chain is built from TRBV4-1 and TRBJ2-7; tentative D call: TRBD1 (5 bases). Trimming shortened V by 1 base and J by 4 bases, and 14 bases separated the two germline ends. The CDR3 runs 15 residues. Germline assignment: CDR1 MGHRA and CDR2 YSYEKL. This CDR3 reads CASSQVVDSLYEQYF. In nucleotides, the CDR3 is TGCGCCAGCAGCCAAGTTGTAGACAGCCTGTACGAGCAGTACTTC.

The chain joins TRBV9 to TRBJ2-1; the match to TRBD2 covers 8 bases. Germline trimming cut 3 bases from V and 6 bases from J; bases unmatched to any gene: 5. CDR1 and CDR2 (germline): SGDLS, YYNGEE. This CDR3 is built from 14 residues. CDR3 DNA sequence: TGTGCCAGCAGCGCTGGGGGACTAGTCAATGAGCAGTTCTTC. Its protein is CASSAGGLVNEQFF.

This clone was picked up one time. The chain joins TRBV3-1 (or the pseudogene TRBV3-2) to TRBJ2-3; no reliable D call. Trimming took off 4 bases at V and 6 bases at J, with 5 bases between the two ends. Germline assignment: CDR1 LGHDT and CDR2 YNNKEL (reference sequence). The CDR3 loop spans 11 amino acids. The CDR3 reads CASSRWDTQYF. DNA for the CDR3: TGTGCCAGCAGCCGATGGGATACGCAGTATTTT.

The V gene is TRBV29-1, the J gene TRBJ1-4, with D perhaps matching TRBD1 (6 bases). CDR3 length: 15 residues. The germline V gene encodes CDR1 SQVTM and CDR2 ANQGSEA. V lost 1 base and J lost 3, with 12 bases in between. CDR3 coding DNA: TGCAGCGTTGAAGCTAGGGGGTTTTCTAATGAAAAACTGTTTTTT. This sequence encodes CSVEARGFSNEKLFF.